Each of the 6 T cell receptor beta chains below was sequenced from the same sample in a study of T cell changes during pregnancy in multiple sclerosis. The assay was immunoSEQ multiplex PCR, and TCRdb's table has in-frame clones only and misses some. The data contain fewer than 70,000 clones, under 95% of them singletons. This material consisted of CD8+ T cells from peripheral blood mononuclear cells, taken in the third trimester of pregnancy. The origin of the receptors is a female donor with multiple sclerosis, enrolled in a pregnancy study.

The J gene is TRBJ2-1, the V gene TRBV27, with a weak D call TRBD1 (6 bases). This CDR3 is 13 amino acids long. V was shortened by 3 bases and J by 7 bases, with 10 bases between the two germline ends. Per germline, CDR1 MNHEY and CDR2 SMNVEV (reference sequence). The CDR3 reads CASSLTGVNEQFF. The CDR3 coding sequence is TGTGCCAGCAGTTTGACAGGCGTAAATGAGCAGTTCTTC.

This clone is medium-sized. The rearrangement uses TRBV30 and TRBJ2-7; 7 bases are a match to TRBD2. V shed 5 bases and J 6 bases; nucleotides not matched to a gene: 4. Germline V CDR1 and CDR2: GTSNPN, SVGIG (reference sequence). This CDR3 spans 11 amino acids. CDR3 DNA sequence: TGTGCCTGGGAGTCGGGAGGCGAGCAGTACTTC. This encodes CAWESGGEQYF.

The rearrangement uses TRBV6-6 and TRBJ1-5, with D tentatively TRBD1 (6 bases). Germline CDR1 reads MNHNY; CDR2 reads SVGAGI (reference sequence). The CDR3 is 16 amino acids. V dropped 4 bases and J dropped 5 bases, with 18 bases sitting between them. CDR3 nucleotides: TGTGCCAGCAGTTGGGGGGGGCTCGGGTACGATCAGCCCCAGCATTTT. Its translation is CASSWGGLGYDQPQHF.

V gene TRBV7-9 combines with J gene TRBJ2-7, with D tentatively TRBD1 (6 bases). V was clipped by 5 bases and J by 6 bases, with 14 bases between them. CDR3 length: 13 residues. Germline assignment: CDR1 SEHNR and CDR2 FQNEAQ (reference sequence). CDR3 DNA: TGTGCCAGCAGCCCCCCAGGGGCGGCCGAGCAGTACTTC. It translates to CASSPPGAAEQYF. Based on the CDR3 plus reference TRBV7-9 and TRBJ2-7, the full variable domain is DTGVSQNPRHKITKRGQNVTFRCDPISEHNRLYWYRQTLGQGPEFLTYFQNEAQLEKSRLLSDRFSAERPKGSFSTLEIQRTEQGDSAMYLCASSPPGAAEQYFGPGTRLTVT.

The V gene is TRBV27, the J gene TRBJ2-3; TRBD1 matches 7 bases. With 6 bases clipped from V and 1 base from J, the junction kept 10 bases outside the gene matches. The CDR3 covers 16 residues. Per the germline V gene, CDR1 is MNHEY and CDR2 is SMNVEV (reference sequence). In DNA, the CDR3 is TGTGCCAGCAGCTTCCTCTCCGGGACAGGCACAGATACGCAGTATTTT. Its protein product is CASSFLSGTGTDTQYF.

The chain employs TRBV5-6 and TRBJ1-1; TRBD1 might be the D (6 bases). This CDR3 region has 15 residues. From germline, CDR1 is SGHDT and CDR2 YYEEEE. Between the trimmed V and J ends, which lost 2 bases and 5 bases, there was a span of 16 bases. CDR3 sequence: CASSFLTGLGTEAFF. CDR3 in DNA: TGTGCCAGCAGCTTTTTGACAGGCTTAGGGACTGAAGCTTTCTTT.